Below, one T cell receptor (beta chain) is given with its context. The data belong to a study of blood T cell repertoires in COVID-19. Clones were read by immunoSEQ multiplex PCR, and TCRdb kept only the in-frame ones, dropping some. The table includes hundreds of thousands of clones, 65% to 85% detected once. The germline gives CDR1 LNHDA, CDR2 SQIVND (reference sequence). Trimming pared 10 bases from V and 7 bases from J, leaving 16 bases between. This CDR3 is built from 13 residues. Individuals aged roughly 18 to 90 years were recruited from fewer than 25 US areas. Cohorts were based on clinical histories the participants reported.

This clonotype was obtained from a man in his thirties or forties with acute COVID-19. The sample consisted of PBMCs or T cells enriched from blood (not recorded which). This rearrangement joins TRBV19 to TRBJ1-4; D is perhaps TRBD1 (5 bases). The CDR3 protein is CATSGGVGEKLFF. The CDR3 DNA reads as TGTGCCACCTCGGGAGGGGTTGGTGAAAAACTGTTTTTT.